The 14 T cell receptor beta chains below come from one sample, sequenced in a study of shared clonotypes between healthy human individuals. Positively selected for CCR7, the CD45RO-negative cells used as naive CD8 cells excluded terminally differentiated effector memory CD45RA+ cells. This table comes from immunoSEQ multiplex PCR, and its TCRdb copy is limited to in-frame clones, with some not included. This table has just over 2,000,000 clones, about 95% appearing once. Specimen: naive CD8+ T cells sorted from blood. The origin of the receptors is a man aged 18 to 30 in good health.

V and J are TRBV2 and TRBJ1-2, with 9 positions matching TRBD1. V shed 0 bases and J 3 bases; nucleotides not matched to a gene: 8. This CDR3 comprises 17 residues. Germline loops: CDR1 SNHLY, CDR2 FYNNEI. Here the CDR3 DNA reads TGTGCCAGCAGTGAAGCGCTTACAGGGGGCATAGACTATGGCTACACCTTC. This encodes CASSEALTGGIDYGYTF.

This clone was counted a single time. This chain links TRBV13 with TRBJ2-1; tentative D call: TRBD2 (5 bases). The V gene's germline CDR1 is PRHDT and CDR2 FYEKMQ (reference sequence). This CDR3 spans 13 amino acids. V shed 5 bases and J shed 7 bases, with 12 bases lying between them. CDR3 in amino acids: CASSAAPGNEQFF. CDR3 bases: TGTGCCAGCAGCGCGGCCCCGGGGAATGAGCAGTTCTTC.

The chain is built from TRBV7-9 and TRBJ1-6; no clear D. CDR3 length equals 12 residues. V was shortened by 3 bases and J by 11 bases, with 8 bases between the two germline ends. Germline V gives CDR1 SEHNR, CDR2 FQNEAQ (reference sequence). The CDR3 loop is CASSLGSPPLHF. The CDR3 nucleotides read TGTGCCAGCAGCTTGGGCAGCCCACCCCTCCACTTT.

The chain carries TRBV4-2 and TRBJ2-7; the match to TRBD2 covers 15 bases. In germline, CDR1 is LGHNA, CDR2 YNFKEQ. This CDR3 region has 16 residues. J lost 2 bases, V lost 3 bases, and 2 bases had no gene match. CDR3 in DNA: TGTGCCAGCAGCCAGCGGACTAGCGGGGGGGCCTACGAGCAGTACTTC. Its translation is CASSQRTSGGAYEQYF.

The chain combines TRBV7-8 with TRBJ1-2; D is unresolved. Trimming left V 1 base short and J 0 bases short, with 3 bases between. This CDR3 is built from 13 residues. CDR1 is SGHVS, CDR2 FQNEAQ, per germline. Here the CDR3 DNA reads TGTGCCAGCAGCTTAGGCGCTAACTATGGCTACACCTTC. Protein product: CASSLGANYGYTF.

The rearrangement joins TRBV6-5 to TRBJ1-4; D may be TRBD1 (6 bases). The V end was cut by 0 bases, the J end by 6 bases, with 8 bases between. The CDR3 totals 14 residues. Looked up from germline, CDR1 is MNHEY and CDR2 is SVGAGI. CDR3 sequence (DNA): TGTGCCAGCAGTTACTCTAACAGGGATGAAAAACTGTTTTTT. This translates into CASSYSNRDEKLFF.

This sequence joins TRBV12-5 and TRBJ2-2; TRBD1 is a possible D gene (5 bases). V lost 0 bases, J lost 1 base, and 9 bases lay in between. Per germline, CDR1 LGHNT and CDR2 FRNRAP. The CDR3 runs to 16 residues. CDR3 nucleotide sequence: TGTGCTAGTGGTTTGGTAGTAGGGGTGAACACCGGGGAGCTGTTTTTT. Translation: CASGLVVGVNTGELFF.

This clone was observed once. CDR3 sequence (DNA): TGCGCCAGCAGCCAAGATCCGGGAACCCCGGGAAAACTGTTTTTT. Translated, it gives CASSQDPGTPGKLFF. This chain uses TRBV4-1 with TRBJ1-4; no clear D gene. The length of the CDR3 is 15 residues. The germline gives CDR1 MGHRA, CDR2 YSYEKL. The ends were cut back, 0 bases at V and 10 bases at J, with 15 bases in the middle.

The chain joins TRBV6-6 to TRBJ2-7; D unclear. The CDR3 spans 15 residues. Germline CDR1 and CDR2: MNHNY and SVGAGI (reference sequence). V was shortened by 2 bases and J by 3 bases, with 14 bases between the two germline ends. The CDR3 region has the DNA TGTGCCAGCAGTTACCCTGGGCAGGATGACTACGAGCAGTACTTC. Protein product: CASSYPGQDDYEQYF.

The rearrangement joins TRBV9 to TRBJ2-3; 8 bases are a match to TRBD2. V lost 1 base to trimming and J lost 4 bases; unmatched junction nucleotides: 11. This CDR3 contains 17 residues. CDR1 is SGDLS, CDR2 YYNGEE, per germline. CDR3 DNA: TGTGCCAGCAGCGTAAGTCGCGGGGGGATATCTGCAGATACGCAGTATTTT. Amino acid sequence: CASSVSRGGISADTQYF.

This clone appeared once. This chain links TRBV30 with TRBJ2-2, with 8 bases fitting TRBD1. This CDR3 is built from 14 residues. CDR1 is GTSNPN and CDR2 is SVGIG in the germline V gene (reference sequence). Trimming at V came to 3 bases and at J to 4 bases, leaving 4 bases not matched to a gene. The CDR3 bases are TGTGCCTGGAGCGAAGGGACAGGCACCGGGGAGCTGTTTTTT. This gives the protein CAWSEGTGTGELFF.

The chain employs TRBV5-1 and TRBJ2-4, with D tentatively TRBD1 (6 bases). Germline loops: CDR1 SGHRS, CDR2 YFSETQ. This CDR3 has 14 amino acids. V was pared by 4 bases and J by 9 bases, with 17 bases between. The CDR3, as DNA: TGCGCCAGCAGCCACCCAGGGGATGGGAGCATTCAGTACTTC. It specifies CASSHPGDGSIQYF.

The table lists this clone with a count of one. The chain joins TRBV28 to TRBJ2-7, with TRBD1 identical over 9 bases. Germline-derived CDR1 and CDR2 are MDHEN and SYDVKM. Trimming removed 1 base from V and 3 bases from J; junction bases left unmatched: 4. This CDR3 has 15 residues. For the CDR3, the DNA is TGTGCCAGCAGTTTATCTAGGACAGGGGACTACGAGCAGTACTTC. It encodes CASSLSRTGDYEQYF. Combining the CDR3 with reference TRBV28 and TRBJ2-7 gives the whole variable domain DVKVTQSSRYLVKRTGEKVFLECVQDMDHENMFWYRQDPGLGLRLIYFSYDVKMKEKGDIPEGYSVSREKKERFSLILESASTNQTSMYLCASSLSRTGDYEQYFGPGTRLTVT.

CDR3 in amino acids: CSVVEGLSYEQYF. CDR3 DNA: TGCAGCGTTGTGGAGGGGCTCTCCTACGAGCAGTACTTC. The chain carries TRBV29-1 and TRBJ2-7; D possibly corresponds to TRBD2 (6 bases). Trimming shortened V by 4 bases and J by 0 bases, and 10 bases separated the two germline ends. The length of the CDR3 is 13 residues. Germline V gene data show CDR1 as SQVTM and CDR2 as ANQGSEA.